One and the same sample provided the 2 T cell receptor beta chains below, sequenced in a study of blood T cell repertoires in COVID-19. Profiling relied on immunoSEQ multiplex PCR, and the TCRdb table lists in-frame clones only, not all of them. Among about 230,000 clones listed, around four fifths were seen once. The sequenced material came from peripheral blood. The receptors derive from a woman in her 70s with active or convalescent COVID-19.

The gene calls are TRBV5-1 and TRBJ2-7; D possibly corresponds to TRBD2 (5 bases). The V gene's germline CDR1 is SGHRS and CDR2 YFSETQ. The germline V and J ends were trimmed by 4 bases and 2 bases, with 10 bases remaining between them. The CDR3 contains 13 residues. The DNA of the CDR3 is TGCGCCAGCAGCGCCCGGGATACCTACGAGCAGTACTTC. Translation gives CASSARDTYEQYF.

Only one count was recorded for this clone. The chain employs TRBV18 and TRBJ2-5, with 10 positions matching TRBD2. The junction had 4 bases not matched to a gene; V was cut back by 3 bases and J by 6 bases. The CDR3 runs 14 residues. Germline-derived CDR1 and CDR2 are KGHSH and LQKENI. The CDR3 protein is CASSPGLAKKTQYF. Written as DNA, the CDR3 is TGTGCCAGCTCACCGGGACTAGCGAAAAAGACCCAGTACTTC. Full variable domain (outside the CDR3, taken from reference TRBV18 and TRBJ2-5): NAGVMQNPRHLVRRRGQEARLRCSPMKGHSHVYWYRQLPEEGLKFMVYLQKENIIDESGMPKERFSAEFPKEGPSILRIQQVVRGDSAAYFCASSPGLAKKTQYFGPGTRLLVL.